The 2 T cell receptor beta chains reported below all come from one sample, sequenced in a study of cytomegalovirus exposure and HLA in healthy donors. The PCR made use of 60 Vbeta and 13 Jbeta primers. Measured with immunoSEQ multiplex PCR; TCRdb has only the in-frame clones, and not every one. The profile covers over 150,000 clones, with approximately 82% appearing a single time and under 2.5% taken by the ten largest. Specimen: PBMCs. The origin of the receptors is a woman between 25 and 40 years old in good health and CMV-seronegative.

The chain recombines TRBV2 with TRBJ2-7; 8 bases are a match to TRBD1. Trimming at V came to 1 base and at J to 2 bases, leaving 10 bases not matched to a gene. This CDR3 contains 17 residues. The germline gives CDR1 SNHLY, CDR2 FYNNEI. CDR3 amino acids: CASSEGPTGTGTYEQYF. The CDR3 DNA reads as TGTGCCAGCAGTGAAGGACCCACCGGGACAGGCACCTACGAGCAGTACTTC.

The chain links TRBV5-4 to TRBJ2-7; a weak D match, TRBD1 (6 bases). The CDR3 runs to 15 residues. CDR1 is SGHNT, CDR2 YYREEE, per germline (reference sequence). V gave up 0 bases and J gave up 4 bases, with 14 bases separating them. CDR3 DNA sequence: TGTGCCAGCAGCTTGGAGATCGGCAGGGGTTACGAGCAGTACTTC. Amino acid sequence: CASSLEIGRGYEQYF.